This T cell receptor beta chain comes out of a study of tumor-infiltrating lymphocytes in localized non-small cell lung cancer (dated by TCRdb to the early 2020s). The study in broad terms: The cohort covered several histologies, both smokers and never-smokers, and patients whose samples were collected after neoadjuvant chemotherapy. Alongside flow cytometry, multiplex immunofluorescence, RNA-seq, exome sequencing and proteomics, TCR sequencing was applied to the same patients as one of several integrated assays. A total of roughly 50 patients were included in the paired tumor versus uninvolved lung comparison of immunoSEQ T-cell fraction. The overall ICON cohort comprised some 140 surgical patients with localized non-small cell lung cancer whose tumors were resected. Each patient contributed resected tumor tissue and uninvolved lung tissue from the same patient, described as non-adjacent to the tumor. The full study reports these points: No difference in TCR-derived T-cell fraction was observed between the flow cytometry-defined immunotypes IM1 (good prognosis) and IM2 (poor prognosis). Because different assays used different pieces of the same tissue, technical variation could not be distinguished from intratumor heterogeneity. Assay coverage varied across patients depending on available tissue quantity, so only a subset of the cohort had TCR sequencing. In line with immunofluorescence CD3 counts, TCRbeta sequencing supported higher T cell infiltration in tumors compared with uninvolved lung tissue.

For this clone: The specificity of this receptor is unknown. Nothing much larger sits one base from this clone, and base qualities are not available.

The first patient joined ICON in early 2016, and enrollment wrapped up when the last patient was enrolled in the second half of 2018. A subcohort of some 80 patients provided fresh tumor and matched uninvolved tissue for in-depth immune analyses, with TCR sequencing among those analyses. DNA isolated from bulk tissue, without cell sorting, was used for TCR sequencing. The CDR3, from cysteine to phenylalanine, totals 12 residues. The sequence is cut down to CDR3 DNA, 36 bases in frame from base 1. The germline V gene (reference sequence) gives CDR1 as LNHDA and CDR2 as SQIVND. Relative to germline, V is 4 bases shorter and J is 8 bases shorter, with 10 bases between their ends. The T-cell fraction in tumor and uninvolved lung tissue was provided by TCR sequencing with the immunoSEQ assay. As for the authors' bioinformatics: In the survival analysis, patients were divided into a high T-cell fraction group (upper tertile) and a low T-cell fraction group (lower two tertiles), and the two groups were compared using a log-rank test. A signed-rank test was used to test paired tumor versus uninvolved lung differences in T-cell fraction. What TCRdb holds here is the immuneACCESS table cut down to in-frame rearrangements. Part of the clones is not present; checked against another copy, under half of the missing clones reflect an unresolved V gene, and the others are unexplained. V and J calls plus clone size are reproduced from that table; the DNA served to infer D and trimming. The sample table lists about 9,000 clones, about 63% of them with a count of one. The ten largest clones add up to roughly 8.8% of the sample.

This receptor was obtained from a human donor with non-small cell lung cancer. The sample comprised uninvolved lung tissue not adjacent to the tumor. This chain is built from TRBV19 and TRBJ2-3; no D segment can be confidently identified. CDR3 reads: CASSRSLGTQYF. The DNA sequence is as follows: TGTGCCAGTAGTAGATCTTTGGGTACGCAGTATTTT.